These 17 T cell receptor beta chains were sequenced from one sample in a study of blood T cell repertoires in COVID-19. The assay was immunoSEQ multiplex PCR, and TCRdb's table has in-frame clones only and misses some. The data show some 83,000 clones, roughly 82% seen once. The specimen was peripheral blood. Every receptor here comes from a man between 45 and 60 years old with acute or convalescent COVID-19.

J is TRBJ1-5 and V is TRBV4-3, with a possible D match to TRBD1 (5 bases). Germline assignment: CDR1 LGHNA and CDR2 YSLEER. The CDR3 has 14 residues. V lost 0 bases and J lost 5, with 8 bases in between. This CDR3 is CASSQDSRDQPQHF. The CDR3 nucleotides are TGCGCCAGCAGCCAAGATAGCAGGGATCAGCCCCAGCATTTT.

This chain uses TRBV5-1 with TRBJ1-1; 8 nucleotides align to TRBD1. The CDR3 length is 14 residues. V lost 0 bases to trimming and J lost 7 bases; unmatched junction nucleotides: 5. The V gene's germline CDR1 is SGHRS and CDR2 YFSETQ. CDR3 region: CASSLDRGDHEAFF. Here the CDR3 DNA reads TGCGCCAGCAGCTTGGACAGGGGGGACCATGAAGCTTTCTTT.

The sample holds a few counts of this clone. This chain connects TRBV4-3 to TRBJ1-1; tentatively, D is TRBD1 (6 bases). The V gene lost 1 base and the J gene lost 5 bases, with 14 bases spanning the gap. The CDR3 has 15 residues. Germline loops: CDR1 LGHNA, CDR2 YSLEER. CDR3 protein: CASSQGGGLGTEAFF. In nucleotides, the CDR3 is TGCGCCAGCAGCCAAGGGGGGGGGCTCGGAACTGAAGCTTTCTTT.

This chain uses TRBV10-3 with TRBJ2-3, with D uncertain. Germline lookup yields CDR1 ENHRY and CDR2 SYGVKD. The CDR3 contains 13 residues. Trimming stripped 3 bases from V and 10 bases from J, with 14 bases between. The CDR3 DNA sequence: TGTGCCATCAGTGACAGGCTTGGCGACGCGCAGTATTTT. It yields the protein CAISDRLGDAQYF.

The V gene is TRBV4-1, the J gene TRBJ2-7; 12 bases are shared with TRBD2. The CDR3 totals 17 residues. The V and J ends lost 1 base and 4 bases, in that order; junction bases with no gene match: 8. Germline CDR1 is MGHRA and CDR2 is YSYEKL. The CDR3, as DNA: TGCGCCAGCAGCCAAGGAGGGCTAGCGGGAGGGCAGTACGAGCAGTACTTC. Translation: CASSQGGLAGGQYEQYF.

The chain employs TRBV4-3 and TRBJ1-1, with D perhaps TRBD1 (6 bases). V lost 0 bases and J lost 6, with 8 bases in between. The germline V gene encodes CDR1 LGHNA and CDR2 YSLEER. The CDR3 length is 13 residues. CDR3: CASSQESGAEAFF. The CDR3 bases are TGCGCCAGCAGCCAAGAGTCAGGGGCTGAAGCTTTCTTT.

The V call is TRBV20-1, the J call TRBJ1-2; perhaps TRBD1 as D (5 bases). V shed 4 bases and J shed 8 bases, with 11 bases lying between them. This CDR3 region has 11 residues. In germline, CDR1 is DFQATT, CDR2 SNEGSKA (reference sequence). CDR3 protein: CSAKPGGGYTF. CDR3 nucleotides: TGCAGTGCTAAACCGGGGGGAGGCTACACCTTC.

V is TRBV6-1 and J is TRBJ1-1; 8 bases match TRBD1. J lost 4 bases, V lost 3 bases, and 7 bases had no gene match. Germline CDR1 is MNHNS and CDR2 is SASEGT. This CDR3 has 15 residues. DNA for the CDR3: TGTGCCAGCAGTGACAGGACAGGGCTCGGCACTGAAGCTTTCTTT. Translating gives CASSDRTGLGTEAFF.

CDR3 bases: TGCAGTGCTACCCCCGAGCCCCTCCACTTT. Protein product: CSATPEPLHF. The rearrangement joins TRBV20-1 to TRBJ1-6; D is unclear. CDR3 length equals 10 residues. Germline V gene lookup returns CDR1 DFQATT and CDR2 SNEGSKA (reference sequence). The V and J ends lost 4 bases and 13 bases respectively, with 8 bases between them.

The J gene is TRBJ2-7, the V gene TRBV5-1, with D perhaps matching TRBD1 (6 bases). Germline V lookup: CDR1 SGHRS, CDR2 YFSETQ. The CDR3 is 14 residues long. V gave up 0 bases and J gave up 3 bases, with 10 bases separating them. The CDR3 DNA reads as TGCGCCAGCAGCTTGGTGGACAGCAACTACGAGCAGTACTTC. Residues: CASSLVDSNYEQYF.

The CDR3 protein is CASSEDNSREKLFF. CDR3 sequence (DNA): TGTGCCAGCAGTGAAGATAACAGCAGGGAAAAACTGTTTTTT. The chain uses TRBV6-1 and TRBJ1-4; no reliable D call. The V gene lost 1 base and the J gene lost 8 bases, with 11 bases spanning the gap. Germline V lookup: CDR1 MNHNS, CDR2 SASEGT. This CDR3 spans 14 amino acids.

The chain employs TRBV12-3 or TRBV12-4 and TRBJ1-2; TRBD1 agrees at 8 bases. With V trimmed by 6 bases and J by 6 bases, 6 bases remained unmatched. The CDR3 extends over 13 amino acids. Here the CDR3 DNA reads TGTGCCAGCAGGTCCGGGACAGGCGATGGCTACACCTTC. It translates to CASRSGTGDGYTF.

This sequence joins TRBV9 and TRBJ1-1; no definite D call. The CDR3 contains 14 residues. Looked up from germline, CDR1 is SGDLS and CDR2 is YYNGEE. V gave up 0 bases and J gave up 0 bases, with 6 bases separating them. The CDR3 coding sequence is TGTGCCAGCAGCGTAGGGGCAATGAACACTGAAGCTTTCTTT. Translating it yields CASSVGAMNTEAFF.

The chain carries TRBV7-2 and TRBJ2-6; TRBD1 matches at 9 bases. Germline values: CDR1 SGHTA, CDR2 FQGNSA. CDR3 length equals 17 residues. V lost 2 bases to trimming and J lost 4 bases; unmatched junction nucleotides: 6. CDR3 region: CASSLNGQGYGANVLTF. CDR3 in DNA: TGTGCCAGCAGCTTAAACGGACAGGGGTACGGGGCCAACGTCCTGACTTTC.

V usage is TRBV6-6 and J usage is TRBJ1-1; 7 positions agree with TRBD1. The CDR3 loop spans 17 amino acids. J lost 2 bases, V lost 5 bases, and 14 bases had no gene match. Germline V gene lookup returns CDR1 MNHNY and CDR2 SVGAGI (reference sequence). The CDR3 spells CASSRPLGGAGNTEAFF. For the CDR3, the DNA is TGTGCCAGCAGTCGACCCTTAGGGGGCGCTGGTAACACTGAAGCTTTCTTT.

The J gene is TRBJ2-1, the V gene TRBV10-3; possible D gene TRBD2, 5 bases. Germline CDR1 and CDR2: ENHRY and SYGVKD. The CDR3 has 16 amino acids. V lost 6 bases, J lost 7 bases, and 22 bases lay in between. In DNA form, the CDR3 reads TGTGCCATCAGCGACTCCGTTAGAGGGTCACCAAATGAGCAGTTCTTC. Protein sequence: CAISDSVRGSPNEQFF.

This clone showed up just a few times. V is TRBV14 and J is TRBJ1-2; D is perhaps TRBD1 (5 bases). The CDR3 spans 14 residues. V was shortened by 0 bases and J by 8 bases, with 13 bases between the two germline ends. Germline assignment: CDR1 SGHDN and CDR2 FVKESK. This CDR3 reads CASSQESGARGYTF. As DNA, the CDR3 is TGTGCCAGCAGCCAAGAGAGTGGGGCCAGGGGCTACACCTTC.